Presented here are 8 T cell receptor beta chains from one specimen sequenced in a study of blood T cell repertoires in COVID-19. Profiling relied on immunoSEQ multiplex PCR, and the TCRdb table lists in-frame clones only, not all of them. The sample lists 300,000 or so clones, 70% to 90% occurring once. Source material: PBMCs or T cells enriched from blood (not recorded which). These receptors all come from a woman aged 25 to 39 who had recovered from COVID-19.

The V gene is TRBV9, the J gene TRBJ1-6; TRBD1 agrees at 9 bases. Germline CDR1 is SGDLS and CDR2 is YYNGEE. Trimming removed 1 base from V and 9 bases from J; junction bases left unmatched: 8. CDR3 length equals 16 residues. In nucleotides, the CDR3 is TGTGCCAGCAGCGTAACTGGACAGGGGAGCAGTTCACCCCTCCACTTT. Residues: CASSVTGQGSSSPLHF.

The rearrangement links TRBV5-1 to TRBJ2-7; TRBD1 agrees at 10 bases. J lost 3 bases, V lost 9 bases, and 3 bases had no gene match. This CDR3 comprises 12 residues. CDR1 is SGHRS and CDR2 is YFSETQ in the germline V gene. This CDR3 is CATGTGDYEQYF. The CDR3, as DNA: TGCGCCACCGGGACAGGGGACTACGAGCAGTACTTC.

This chain links TRBV5-1 with TRBJ2-7; 10 bases agree with TRBD2. The germline V gene has CDR1 SGHRS and CDR2 YFSETQ. V shed 0 bases and J 5 bases; nucleotides not matched to a gene: 5. The CDR3 totals 15 residues. CDR3 loop: CASSLAAGGPNEQYF. The CDR3 nucleotides read TGCGCCAGCAGCTTGGCAGCGGGGGGGCCAAACGAGCAGTACTTC.

The chain employs TRBV3-1 (or the pseudogene TRBV3-2) and TRBJ1-1; tentatively, D is TRBD1 (5 bases). Looked up from germline, CDR1 is LGHDT and CDR2 is YNNKEL (reference sequence). The CDR3 sequence is 13 residues long. V was pared by 3 bases and J by 5 bases, with 10 bases between. The CDR3 DNA sequence: TGTGCCAGCAGCCAGCTCGGGGGGACTGAAGCTTTCTTT. Its protein product is CASSQLGGTEAFF.

The chain couples TRBV6-6 to TRBJ1-6; D perhaps matches TRBD1 (5 bases). V was shortened by 4 bases and J by 7 bases, with 11 bases between the two germline ends. Germline V gene data show CDR1 as MNHNY and CDR2 as SVGAGI (reference sequence). This CDR3 region has 14 residues. The DNA of the CDR3 is TGTGCCAGCAGTTCGGCGGGGCGGAATTCACCCCTCCACTTT. It translates to CASSSAGRNSPLHF.

The rearrangement links TRBV18 to TRBJ1-5, with D perhaps matching TRBD1 (5 bases). This CDR3 comprises 13 residues. CDR1 and CDR2 (germline): KGHSH, LQKENI. Trimming stripped 5 bases from V and 9 bases from J, with 14 bases between. For the CDR3, the DNA is TGTGCCAGCTCAGAGACAGACTTAGCGCCCCAGCATTTT. Translation: CASSETDLAPQHF. Complete variable domain (other parts from reference TRBV18 and TRBJ1-5): NAGVMQNPRHLVRRRGQEARLRCSPMKGHSHVYWYRQLPEEGLKFMVYLQKENIIDESGMPKERFSAEFPKEGPSILRIQQVVRGDSAAYFCASSETDLAPQHFGDGTRLSIL.

This chain uses TRBV5-1 with TRBJ2-3; a weak D match, TRBD2 (7 bases). The CDR3 extends over 17 amino acids. V lost 4 bases to trimming and J lost 5 bases, with 23 bases between them. Germline CDR1 is SGHRS and CDR2 is YFSETQ. The CDR3 DNA reads as TGCGCCAGCAGCCCAGGTAGTGGGGGGGGCCGAAAAGATACGCAGTATTTT. It translates to CASSPGSGGGRKDTQYF.

This clone was recorded once. The J gene is TRBJ1-3, the V gene TRBV6-1, with a weak D call TRBD1 (5 bases). V was clipped by 2 bases and J by 11 bases, with 10 bases between them. The germline V gene encodes CDR1 MNHNS and CDR2 SASEGT. There are 12 residues in the CDR3. This CDR3 reads CASSERQLPIYF. In DNA, the CDR3 is TGTGCCAGCAGTGAACGACAGCTCCCCATATATTTT.